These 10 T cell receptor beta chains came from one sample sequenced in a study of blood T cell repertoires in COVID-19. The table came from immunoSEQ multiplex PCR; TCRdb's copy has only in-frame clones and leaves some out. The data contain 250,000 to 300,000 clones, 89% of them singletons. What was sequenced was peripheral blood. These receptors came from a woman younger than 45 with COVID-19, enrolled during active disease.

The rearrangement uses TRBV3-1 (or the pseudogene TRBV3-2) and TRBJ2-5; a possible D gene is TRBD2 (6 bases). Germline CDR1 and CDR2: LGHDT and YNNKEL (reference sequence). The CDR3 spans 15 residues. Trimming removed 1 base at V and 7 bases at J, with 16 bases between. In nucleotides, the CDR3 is TGTGCCAGCAGCCAAGCCGGGGGACGAAGAGGGACCCAGTACTTC. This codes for CASSQAGGRRGTQYF.

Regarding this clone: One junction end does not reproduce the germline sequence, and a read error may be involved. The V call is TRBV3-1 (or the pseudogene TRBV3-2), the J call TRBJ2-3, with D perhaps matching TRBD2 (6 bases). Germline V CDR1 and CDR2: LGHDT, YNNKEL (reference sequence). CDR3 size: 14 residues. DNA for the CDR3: TGTGCCACCAGCCTTGGGGGGAGCACAGATACGCAGTATTTT. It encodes CATSLGGSTDTQYF.

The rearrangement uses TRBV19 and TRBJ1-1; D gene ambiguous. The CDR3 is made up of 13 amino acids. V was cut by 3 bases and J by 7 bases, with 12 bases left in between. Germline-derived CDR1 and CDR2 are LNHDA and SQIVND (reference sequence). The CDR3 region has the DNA TGTGCCAGTAGTATTTTACTAACCCATGAAGCTTTCTTT. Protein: CASSILLTHEAFF.

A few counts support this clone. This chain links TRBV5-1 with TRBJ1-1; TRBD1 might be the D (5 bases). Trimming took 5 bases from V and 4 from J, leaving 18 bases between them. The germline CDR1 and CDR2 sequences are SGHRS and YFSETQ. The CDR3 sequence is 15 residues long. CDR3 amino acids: CASRPDGVGRTEAFF. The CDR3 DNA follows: TGCGCCAGCAGACCCGATGGTGTGGGGCGCACTGAAGCTTTCTTT.

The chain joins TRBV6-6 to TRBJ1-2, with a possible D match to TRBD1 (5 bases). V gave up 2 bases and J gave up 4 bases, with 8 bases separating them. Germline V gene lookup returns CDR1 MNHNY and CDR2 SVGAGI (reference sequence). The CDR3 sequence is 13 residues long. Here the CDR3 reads CASSYGGAYGYTF. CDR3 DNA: TGTGCCAGCAGTTACGGAGGGGCCTATGGCTACACCTTC.

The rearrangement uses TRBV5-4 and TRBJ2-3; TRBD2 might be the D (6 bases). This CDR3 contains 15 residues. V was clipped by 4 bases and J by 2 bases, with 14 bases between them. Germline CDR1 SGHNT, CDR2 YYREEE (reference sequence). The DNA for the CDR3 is TGTGCCAGCAGCCCAAAAGGAGGGCCCACAGATACGCAGTATTTT. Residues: CASSPKGGPTDTQYF. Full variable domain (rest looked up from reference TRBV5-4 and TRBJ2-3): ETGVTQSPTHLIKTRGQQVTLRCSSQSGHNTVSWYQQALGQGPQFIFQYYREEENGRGNFPPRFSGLQFPNYSSELNVNALELDDSALYLCASSPKGGPTDTQYFGPGTRLTVL.

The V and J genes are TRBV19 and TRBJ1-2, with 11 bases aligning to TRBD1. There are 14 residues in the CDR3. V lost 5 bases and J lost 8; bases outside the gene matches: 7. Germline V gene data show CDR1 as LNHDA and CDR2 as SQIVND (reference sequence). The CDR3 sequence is CASSQRDRGSGYTF. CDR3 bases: TGTGCCAGTAGTCAACGGGACAGGGGGTCCGGCTACACCTTC.

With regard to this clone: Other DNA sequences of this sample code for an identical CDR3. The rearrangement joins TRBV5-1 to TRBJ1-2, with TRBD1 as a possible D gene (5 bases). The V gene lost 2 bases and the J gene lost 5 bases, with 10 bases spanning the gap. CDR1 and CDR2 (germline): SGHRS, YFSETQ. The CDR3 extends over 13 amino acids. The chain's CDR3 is CASSFSRDYGYTF. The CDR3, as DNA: TGCGCCAGCAGCTTTAGCAGGGATTATGGCTACACCTTC.

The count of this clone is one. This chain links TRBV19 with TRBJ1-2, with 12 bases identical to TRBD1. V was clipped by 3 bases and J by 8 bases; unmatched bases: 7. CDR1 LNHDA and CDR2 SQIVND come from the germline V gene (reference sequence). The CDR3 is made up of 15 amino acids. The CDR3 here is CASSIPGTGGWGYTF. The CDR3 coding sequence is TGTGCCAGTAGTATCCCCGGGACAGGGGGCTGGGGCTACACCTTC.

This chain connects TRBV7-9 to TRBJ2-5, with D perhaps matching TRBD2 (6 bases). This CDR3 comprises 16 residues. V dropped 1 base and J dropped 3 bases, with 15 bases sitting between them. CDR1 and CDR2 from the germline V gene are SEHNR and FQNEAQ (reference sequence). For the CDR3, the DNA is TGTGCCAGCAGCTTAGGAAGCCCGGGACTGAAAGAGACCCAGTACTTC. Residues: CASSLGSPGLKETQYF.